The TCR beta chain described here comes from a study of shared clonotypes between healthy human individuals. Healthy and HIV-negative, the adult donors had no recent acute infections or vaccinations. Memory CD4+ cells were the fraction left after CD45RA+ naive selection. This clone has more than one count but fewer than ten. Antigen unknown. TCRdb's copy holds only in-frame clones and misses some; the assay was immunoSEQ multiplex PCR. The table records 550,000 to 800,000 clones, around 74% of them present only once. General study points: Generation probabilities were higher for clonotypes shared across all four sorted-subset donors than for unshared ones.

The sample taken for sequencing was memory CD4+ T cells sorted from blood. The subset was: CD45RA-negative fraction. The origin of this receptor is a woman under 40 in good health.

The CDR3 DNA sequence: TGTGCCAGCAGCCTTGGCCCAGCGGGCACAGATACGCAGTATTTT. It encodes CASSLGPAGTDTQYF. The rearrangement links TRBV27 to TRBJ2-3; D is possibly TRBD2 (5 bases). Germline CDR1 reads MNHEY; CDR2 reads SMNVEV (reference sequence). V gave up 6 bases and J gave up 1 base, with 14 bases separating them. The CDR3 loop spans 15 amino acids.